This record looks at one T cell receptor (beta chain) sequence and its context. In germline, CDR1 is SGHRS, CDR2 YFSETQ. Trimming cost V 0 bases and J 3 bases, with 10 bases left between them. The CDR3 spans 15 residues. From the 5' RACE reads, TCRdb called clonotypes with MiXCR, one entry per CDR3 protein. In the table there are under 250,000 distinct CDR3 sequences, around 25% of which are singletons. The entry originates in a study of T-cell memory formation after mild COVID-19. The TCR sequence derives from an adult woman who had mild COVID-19 (a few samples of this study predate the infection). Cell type and time point are not known. Material: PBMCs or a T cell subset sorted from them (not recorded which). The chain uses TRBV5-1 and TRBJ2-1; weak D call: TRBD2 (5 bases). CDR3 sequence: CASSLGEGIYNEQFF. In nucleotides, the CDR3 is TGCGCCAGCAGCTTGGGAGAGGGTATCTACAATGAGCAGTTCTTC.